These 2 T cell receptor beta chains were sequenced from one sample in a study of blood T cell repertoires in COVID-19. The assay was immunoSEQ multiplex PCR, and TCRdb's table has in-frame clones only and misses some. This table holds more than 200,000 clones, about 89% found once. Sequencing input: PBMCs or T cells enriched from blood (not recorded which). Receptors originate from a woman in her thirties who had recovered from COVID-19.

The CDR3 nucleotides read TGTGCCAGCAGCCAAGGTCAGGGGCCCTATGGCTACACCTTC. It encodes CASSQGQGPYGYTF. The rearrangement links TRBV3-1 (or the pseudogene TRBV3-2) to TRBJ1-2, with D tentatively TRBD1 (6 bases). Germline CDR1 is LGHDT and CDR2 is YNNKEL (reference sequence). CDR3 length: 14 amino acids. V was cut by 1 base and J by 4 bases, with 10 bases left in between.

The chain couples TRBV4-1 to TRBJ2-7, with 9 bases fitting TRBD1. The CDR3 loop spans 15 amino acids. Germline V gives CDR1 MGHRA, CDR2 YSYEKL. With V trimmed by 0 bases and J by 2 bases, 2 bases remained unmatched. The CDR3 sequence is CASSQDRDRAYEQYF. The CDR3 nucleotides are TGCGCCAGCAGCCAAGATCGGGACAGGGCCTACGAGCAGTACTTC.